Below, 18 T cell receptor beta chains from the same sample are listed, as sequenced in a study of cytomegalovirus exposure and HLA in healthy donors. In the PCR, 60 Vbeta and 13 Jbeta primers were used. The protocol was immunoSEQ multiplex PCR, while the TCRdb copy is restricted to in-frame clones and leaves out a portion. The specimen's table records over 100,000 clones. Sequencing was performed on PBMCs. The receptors come from a man in his late teens or twenties in good health and CMV-seronegative.

This sequence joins TRBV20-1 and TRBJ1-1; D is unclear. In germline, CDR1 is DFQATT, CDR2 SNEGSKA (reference sequence). There are 11 residues in the CDR3. V was cut by 3 bases and J by 6 bases, with 8 bases left in between. This chain's CDR3 is CSARKWPEAFF. CDR3 bases: TGCAGTGCTAGGAAGTGGCCTGAAGCTTTCTTT.

The chain couples TRBV19 to TRBJ1-5; D is unresolved. The CDR3 length is 17 residues. Germline CDR1 and CDR2: LNHDA and SQIVND (reference sequence). The germline V and J ends were trimmed by 5 bases and 0 bases, with 17 bases remaining between them. In nucleotides, the CDR3 is TGTGCCAGTAGTCCCCACGAGGGTGATTATAGCAATCAGCCCCAGCATTTT. It encodes CASSPHEGDYSNQPQHF.

With respect to this clone: A read error may produce the germline difference seen at one junction end. The chain recombines TRBV10-3 with TRBJ1-2; D is uncertain. The CDR3 has 15 residues. Per germline, CDR1 ENHRY and CDR2 SYGVKD. The chain's CDR3 is CAISEPGREDYGYTF. The CDR3 nucleotides are TGTGCCATCAGTGAACCGGGCCGCGAGGACTACGGCTACACCTTC.

This chain joins TRBV5-4 and TRBJ1-1; 7 bases match TRBD1. This CDR3 region has 13 residues. V lost 7 bases to trimming and J lost 6 bases; unmatched junction nucleotides: 9. Looked up from germline, CDR1 is SGHNT and CDR2 is YYREEE (reference sequence). The CDR3: CASREQGRSEAFF. DNA for the CDR3: TGTGCCAGCCGGGAACAGGGGCGCTCTGAAGCTTTCTTT. Filled out from reference TRBV5-4 and TRBJ1-1, the complete variable domain reads ETGVTQSPTHLIKTRGQQVTLRCSSQSGHNTVSWYQQALGQGPQFIFQYYREEENGRGNFPPRFSGLQFPNYSSELNVNALELDDSALYLCASREQGRSEAFFGQGTRLTVV.

The chain links TRBV29-1 to TRBJ1-2; D is perhaps TRBD1 (6 bases). The CDR3 sequence is 12 residues long. Germline V gives CDR1 SQVTM, CDR2 ANQGSEA. The V end was cut by 1 base, the J end by 7 bases, with 10 bases between. For the CDR3, the DNA is TGCAGCGTTGAAGGGGGGCGATCTGGCTACACCTTC. Amino acids: CSVEGGRSGYTF.

The chain joins TRBV9 to TRBJ1-1; 8 bases agree with TRBD1. The CDR3 sequence is 15 residues long. V lost 3 bases and J lost 4; bases outside the gene matches: 8. Germline values: CDR1 SGDLS, CDR2 YYNGEE. CDR3 loop: CASSETGAWGTEAFF. The CDR3 bases are TGTGCCAGCAGCGAGACAGGGGCCTGGGGCACTGAAGCTTTCTTT.

This sequence joins TRBV5-1 and TRBJ2-5; tentatively, D is TRBD2 (5 bases). V was pared by 5 bases and J by 1 base, with 15 bases between. Looked up from germline, CDR1 is SGHRS and CDR2 is YFSETQ. The CDR3 covers 15 residues. The CDR3 nucleotides are TGCGCCAGCAGAACTCCTCAGGACTTCCAAGAGACCCAGTACTTC. It encodes CASRTPQDFQETQYF.

V is TRBV28 and J is TRBJ2-2; weak D call: TRBD2 (5 bases). Trimming took 2 bases from V and 3 from J, leaving 10 bases between them. Germline CDR1 reads MDHEN; CDR2 reads SYDVKM. The CDR3 spans 15 residues. The CDR3 DNA is TGTGCCAGCAGTTTAGAGGGAGTGTACACCGGGGAGCTGTTTTTT. Amino acid sequence: CASSLEGVYTGELFF.

This chain uses TRBV19 with TRBJ1-1; D remains unclear. V was cut by 8 bases and J by 7 bases, with 17 bases left in between. This CDR3 is built from 13 residues. CDR1 is LNHDA, CDR2 SQIVND, per germline (reference sequence). CDR3 region: CASSPRVEGEAFF. CDR3 sequence (DNA): TGTGCCAGTTCCCCTAGGGTGGAGGGTGAAGCTTTCTTT. The variable domain in full, with the rest retrieved from reference TRBV19 and TRBJ1-1, is DGGITQSPKYLFRKEGQNVTLSCEQNLNHDAMYWYRQDPGQGLRLIYYSQIVNDFQKGDIAEGYSVSREKKESFPLTVTSAQKNPTAFYLCASSPRVEGEAFFGQGTRLTVV.

This chain uses TRBV11-2 with TRBJ2-5, with TRBD2 as a possible D gene (7 bases). The J call may not be correct, given that the DNA end is closer to TRBJ2-7. This CDR3 has 17 amino acids. Germline CDR1 SGHAT, CDR2 FQNNGV. The CDR3 DNA sequence: TGTGCCAGCAGCTTAGGAGGGGGGGGACGGGACGCCTACGAGCAGTACTTC. Translating gives CASSLGGGGRDAYEQYF.

The rearrangement uses TRBV27 and TRBJ2-7; the D is unclear. Germline V lookup: CDR1 MNHEY, CDR2 SMNVEV (reference sequence). The CDR3 is 17 amino acids. V gave up 5 bases and J gave up 3 bases, with 23 bases separating them. Written as DNA, the CDR3 is TGTGCCAGCAGTCCCCGCTCGAGACAAGGCACTTACTACGAGCAGTACTTC. This translates into CASSPRSRQGTYYEQYF.

This rearrangement joins TRBV7-9 to TRBJ1-6, with 9 bases fitting TRBD1. CDR1 and CDR2 (germline): SEHNR, FQNEAQ (reference sequence). CDR3 length: 16 residues. The J segment lost 8 bases and the V segment lost 5 bases, leaving 10 bases of the junction unmatched. CDR3 protein: CASSPGTGFRDSPLHF. For the CDR3, the DNA is TGTGCCAGCAGCCCTGGGACAGGGTTTCGGGATTCACCCCTCCACTTT. The full variable domain, in which reference TRBV7-9 and TRBJ1-6 provide the parts outside the CDR3, is DTGVSQNPRHKITKRGQNVTFRCDPISEHNRLYWYRQTLGQGPEFLTYFQNEAQLEKSRLLSDRFSAERPKGSFSTLEIQRTEQGDSAMYLCASSPGTGFRDSPLHFGNGTRLTVT.

CDR3 sequence: CASRNTGTPNTGELFF. The CDR3 nucleotides are TGTGCCAGCAGGAATACCGGGACTCCAAACACCGGGGAGCTGTTTTTT. The chain carries TRBV7-3 and TRBJ2-2; tentative D call: TRBD2 (6 bases). The CDR3 sequence is 16 residues long. Trimming shortened V by 6 bases and J by 2 bases, and 16 bases separated the two germline ends. CDR1 and CDR2 (germline): SGHTA, FQGTGA.

This sequence joins TRBV18 and TRBJ1-1; D is undetermined. This CDR3 spans 11 amino acids. The ends were cut back, 4 bases at V and 7 bases at J, with 7 bases in the middle. CDR1 KGHSH and CDR2 LQKENI come from the germline V gene. CDR3 sequence: CASSRENEAFF. In DNA, the CDR3 is TGTGCCAGCTCACGCGAGAATGAAGCTTTCTTT.

The chain combines TRBV15 with TRBJ1-4; D is unresolved. The CDR3 extends over 14 amino acids. In germline, CDR1 is LNHNV, CDR2 YYDKDF (reference sequence). V lost 0 bases, J lost 1 base, and 3 bases lay in between. In nucleotides, the CDR3 is TGTGCCACCAGCAGAGATAAAACTAATGAAAAACTGTTTTTT. The encoded protein is CATSRDKTNEKLFF.

Here the CDR3 DNA reads TGTGCCAGCAGCGTTTGGTCTAGCGGACAAGAGACCCAGTACTTC. Amino acid sequence: CASSVWSSGQETQYF. J is TRBJ2-5 and V is TRBV9, with 7 bases fitting TRBD2. V gave up 2 bases and J gave up 2 bases; unmatched junction bases: 6. This CDR3 is built from 15 residues. Germline values: CDR1 SGDLS, CDR2 YYNGEE.

V and J are TRBV5-1 and TRBJ2-2, with TRBD1 identical over 10 bases. Germline values: CDR1 SGHRS, CDR2 YFSETQ. This CDR3 comprises 13 residues. J was trimmed by 7 bases and V by 9 bases; bases with no gene match: 6. The CDR3 region is CATGQGVIGELFF. The CDR3 DNA reads TGCGCCACAGGACAGGGGGTAATCGGGGAGCTGTTTTTT.

The chain combines TRBV5-1 with TRBJ1-1, with a weak D call TRBD1 (5 bases). This CDR3 spans 13 amino acids. Germline CDR1 is SGHRS and CDR2 is YFSETQ. V gave up 0 bases and J gave up 5 bases, with 8 bases separating them. For the CDR3, the DNA is TGCGCCAGCAGCTTGGGGGCAGGGACTGAAGCTTTCTTT. Protein: CASSLGAGTEAFF.